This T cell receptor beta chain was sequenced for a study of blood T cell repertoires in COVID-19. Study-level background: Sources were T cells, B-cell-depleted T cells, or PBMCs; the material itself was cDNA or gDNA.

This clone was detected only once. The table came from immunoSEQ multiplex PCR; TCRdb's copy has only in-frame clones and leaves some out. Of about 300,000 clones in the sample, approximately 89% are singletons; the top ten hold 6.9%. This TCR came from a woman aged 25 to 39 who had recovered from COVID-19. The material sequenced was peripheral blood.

CDR3 bases: TGCGCCAGCAGCTTACAGGCAGGCAAAGACACTGAAGCTTTCTTT. Translated, it gives CASSLQAGKDTEAFF. The J gene is TRBJ1-1, the V gene TRBV5-1; possibly TRBD1 for D (5 bases). V was pared by 2 bases and J by 3 bases, with 14 bases between. The CDR3 sequence is 15 residues long. From germline, CDR1 is SGHRS and CDR2 YFSETQ.